This T cell receptor (beta chain) is drawn from a study of control samples from healthy donors and cancer patients. Germline-derived CDR1 and CDR2 are MNHEY and SMNVEV (reference sequence). This CDR3 is 13 amino acids long. Trimming cost V 8 bases and J 0 bases, with 7 bases left between them. Assay: immunoSEQ multiplex PCR; the TCRdb copy retains only in-frame clones and omits some. Here the sample spans 110,000 to 150,000 clones, approximately 90% being singletons. Concerning this clone itself: Different DNA sequences within this sample yield the same CDR3.

Input material: blood. The V gene is TRBV27, the J gene TRBJ2-2; D uncertain. The clonotype originates from a woman in her thirties in good health. The CDR3 sequence is CASRLANTGELFF. The CDR3 DNA sequence: TGTGCCAGCCGCCTAGCGAACACCGGGGAGCTGTTTTTT.